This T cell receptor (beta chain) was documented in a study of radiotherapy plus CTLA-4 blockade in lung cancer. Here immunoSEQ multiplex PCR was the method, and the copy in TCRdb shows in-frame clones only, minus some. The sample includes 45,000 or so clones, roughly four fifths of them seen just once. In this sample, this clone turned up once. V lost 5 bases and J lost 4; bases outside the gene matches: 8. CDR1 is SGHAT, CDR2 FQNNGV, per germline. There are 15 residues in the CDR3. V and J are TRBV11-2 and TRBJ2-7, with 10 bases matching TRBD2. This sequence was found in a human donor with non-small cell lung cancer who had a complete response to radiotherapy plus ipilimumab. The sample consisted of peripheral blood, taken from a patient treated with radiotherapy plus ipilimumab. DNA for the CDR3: TGTGCCAGCAGCCGTGCGGCTAGCGGGAGTTACGAGCAGTACTTC. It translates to CASSRAASGSYEQYF.